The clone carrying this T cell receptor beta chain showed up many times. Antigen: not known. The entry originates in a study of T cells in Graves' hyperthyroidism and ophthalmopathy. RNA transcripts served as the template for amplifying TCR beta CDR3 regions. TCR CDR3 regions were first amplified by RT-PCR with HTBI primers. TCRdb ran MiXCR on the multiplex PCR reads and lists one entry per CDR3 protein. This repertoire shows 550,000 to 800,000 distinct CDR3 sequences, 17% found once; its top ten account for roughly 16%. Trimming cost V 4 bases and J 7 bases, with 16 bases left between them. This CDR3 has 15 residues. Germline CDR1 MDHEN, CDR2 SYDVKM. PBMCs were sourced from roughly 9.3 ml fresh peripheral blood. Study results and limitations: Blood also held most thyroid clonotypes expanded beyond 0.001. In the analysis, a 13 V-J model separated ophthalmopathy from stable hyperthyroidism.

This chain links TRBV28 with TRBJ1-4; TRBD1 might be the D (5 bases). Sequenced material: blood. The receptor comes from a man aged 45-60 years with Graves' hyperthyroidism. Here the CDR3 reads CASSSPGGLGEKLFF. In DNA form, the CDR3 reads TGTGCCAGCAGTTCCCCCGGGGGTTTAGGTGAAAAACTGTTTTTT.